This T cell receptor (beta chain) came from a study of T-cell memory formation after mild COVID-19. After removal of 5 bases from V and 4 bases from J, the junction contained 6 bases not matched to a gene. CDR1 is SGHTA, CDR2 FQGNSA, per germline. The CDR3 runs 14 residues. In TCRdb, the 5' RACE reads were re-called with MiXCR into one record per CDR3 protein. The profile shows under 300,000 distinct CDR3 sequences, 8.5% to 9.5% of them singletons. The V call is TRBV7-2, the J call TRBJ2-3; 7 positions agree with TRBD2. Specimen: PBMCs or a T cell subset sorted from them (not recorded which). The receptor comes from a man between 18 and 35 years old who had mild COVID-19 (a few samples of this study predate the infection). Cell type and time point are not known. CDR3 DNA sequence: TGTGCCAGCAGCATAGGCCTAGCGGCAGATACGCAGTATTTT. Translation gives CASSIGLAADTQYF.